This entry concerns a single T cell receptor (beta chain). Antigen: not known. A universal primer binding site was introduced by template switching. The final cDNA contained unique molecular identifiers. TCRdb itself ran the 5' RACE reads through MiXCR, one entry per CDR3 protein. The sample includes a few hundred thousand distinct CDR3 sequences, around a sixth seen only once; the top ten take roughly 12%. The germline V and J ends were trimmed by 4 bases and 0 bases, with 21 bases remaining between them. The CDR3 loop spans 19 amino acids. This record comes from a study of identical twins. General observations from the study: Beta out-of-frame sequences showed weaker excess twin sharing. Zero-insertion analyses were open to partial confounding by invariant MAIT and iNKT cells. Twin-shared out-of-frame alpha sequences were enriched for low generation probability.

Sample: naive T cells sorted from blood. The TCR comes from a man over 45 in good health. The chain employs TRBV12-3 or TRBV12-4 and TRBJ2-2; D may be TRBD2 (7 bases). CDR3 amino acids: CASSWRGQTNPTNTGELFF. Here the CDR3 DNA reads TGTGCCAGCAGTTGGCGGGGGCAAACTAACCCGACGAACACCGGGGAGCTGTTTTTT.